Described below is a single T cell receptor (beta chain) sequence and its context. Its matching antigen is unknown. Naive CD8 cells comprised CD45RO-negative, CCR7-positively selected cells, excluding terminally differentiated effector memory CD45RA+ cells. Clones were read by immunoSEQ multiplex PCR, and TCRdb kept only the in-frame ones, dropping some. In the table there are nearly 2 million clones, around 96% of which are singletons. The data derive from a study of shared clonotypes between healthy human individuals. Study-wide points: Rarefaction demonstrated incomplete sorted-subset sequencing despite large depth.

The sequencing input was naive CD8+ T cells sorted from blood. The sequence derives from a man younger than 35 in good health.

CDR3 DNA: TGTGCCAGCAGTCCCGAAAATAGCGGGAGATCTAAGCAGTACTTC. This codes for CASSPENSGRSKQYF. The gene calls are TRBV27 and TRBJ2-7, with 9 bases fitting TRBD2. From germline, CDR1 is MNHEY and CDR2 SMNVEV (reference sequence). V lost 5 bases to trimming and J lost 8 bases; unmatched junction nucleotides: 13. The CDR3 is 15 residues long.